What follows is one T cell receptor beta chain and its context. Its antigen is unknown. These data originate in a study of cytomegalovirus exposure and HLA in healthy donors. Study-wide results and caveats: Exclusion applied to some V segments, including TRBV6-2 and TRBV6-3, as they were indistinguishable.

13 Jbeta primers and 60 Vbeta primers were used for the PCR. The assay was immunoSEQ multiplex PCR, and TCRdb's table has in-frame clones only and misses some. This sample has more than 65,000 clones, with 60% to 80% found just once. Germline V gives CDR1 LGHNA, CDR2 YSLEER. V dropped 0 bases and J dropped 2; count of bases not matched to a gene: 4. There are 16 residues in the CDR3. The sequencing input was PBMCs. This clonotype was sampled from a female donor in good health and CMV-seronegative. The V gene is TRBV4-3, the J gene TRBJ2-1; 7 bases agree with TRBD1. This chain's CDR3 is CASSQDGQGAYNEQFF. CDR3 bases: TGCGCCAGCAGCCAAGATGGGCAGGGGGCCTACAATGAGCAGTTCTTC.